This T cell receptor (beta chain) is drawn from a study of cytomegalovirus exposure and HLA in healthy donors. Study overall: A preliminary data release comprised 91 million or so unique TCRs obtained from HLA-typed donors. Researchers found that roughly 77% of some 400 genotyped donors fell within the Caucasian-associated ancestry cluster. Study-level points and caveats: Sequencing probably produced one cluster of sequence variants that were highly shared.

This clone was counted only a few times. Its antigen remains unidentified. PCR involved 60 Vbeta and 13 Jbeta primers. Libraries were prepared by immunoSEQ multiplex PCR; TCRdb keeps only in-frame clonotypes and omits some of them. The sample comprises more than 150,000 clones, roughly 80% of which are singletons, and roughly 6.3% rests with the top ten. This TCR derives from a man in his forties in good health and CMV-seropositive. Sample: PBMCs.

The CDR3 sequence: CASRGQGNTEAFF. CDR3 coding DNA: TGCGCCAGCAGGGGACAGGGGAACACTGAAGCTTTCTTT. This chain connects TRBV10-1 to TRBJ1-1; 9 bases are shared with TRBD1. Trimming at V came to 6 bases and at J to 1 base, leaving 0 bases not matched to a gene. Looked up from germline, CDR1 is WNHNN and CDR2 is SYGVQD (reference sequence). The CDR3 extends over 13 amino acids.